A selection of T cell receptor beta chains follows, all from one sample in a study of cytomegalovirus exposure and HLA in healthy donors. Assay used: immunoSEQ multiplex PCR; TCRdb lists only in-frame clones, some missing. The sample lists 100,000 to 150,000 clones, about 80% occurring once. The sequenced material came from PBMCs. All receptors derive from a girl aged 2 to 10 in good health and CMV-seronegative. Both conserved end residues are part of each CDR3. D genes are given only for firm matches. Only some rows state a clone size, as once, few, many or a class for expanded clones.

j_gene: TRBJ2-1; abundance: once; d_gene: NA; v_gene: TRBV6-5; CDR3nt: TGTGCCAGCAGTTCCGCAACAGAAAACTACAATGAGCAGTTCTTC; CDR3aa: CASSSATENYNEQFF
j_gene: TRBJ2-2; abundance: NA; d_gene: TRBD2; v_gene: TRBV28; CDR3nt: TGTGCCAGCTTGAAGAGACTAGCGAGAACCGGGGAGCTGTTTTTT; CDR3aa: CASLKRLARTGELFF
j_gene: TRBJ2-3; abundance: NA; d_gene: NA; v_gene: TRBV5-1; CDR3nt: TGCGCCAGCAGCTTGGCCGACACCTCCTTTAGCACAGATACGCAGTATTTT; CDR3aa: CASSLADTSFSTDTQYF
j_gene: TRBJ1-1; abundance: NA; d_gene: NA; v_gene: TRBV7-2; CDR3nt: TGTGCCAGCAGCCTATCGGGCGGGAGGGGGAACACTGAAGCTTTCTTT; CDR3aa: CASSLSGGRGNTEAFF
j_gene: TRBJ2-3; abundance: NA; d_gene: NA; v_gene: TRBV19; CDR3nt: TGTGCCAGCAATCAGGGGCCTCGAAGCACAGATACGCAGTATTTT; CDR3aa: CASNQGPRSTDTQYF
j_gene: TRBJ2-7; abundance: many; d_gene: TRBD1; v_gene: TRBV6-1; CDR3nt: TGTGCCAGCAGTGAAGGGACAGGGGGCTCCTACGAGCAGTACTTC; CDR3aa: CASSEGTGGSYEQYF
j_gene: TRBJ2-7; abundance: NA; d_gene: TRBD1; v_gene: TRBV25-1; CDR3nt: TGTGCCAGCAGTGAACTGCCGGGACAGGGGCGACACGAGCAGTACTTC; CDR3aa: CASSELPGQGRHEQYF
j_gene: TRBJ2-7; abundance: NA; d_gene: TRBD1; v_gene: TRBV25-1; CDR3nt: TGTGCCAGCACGAGCAGGGGGCTTAGCGAGCAGTACTTC; CDR3aa: CASTSRGLSEQYF
j_gene: TRBJ1-2; abundance: NA; d_gene: TRBD1; v_gene: TRBV19; CDR3nt: TGTGCCAGTGGGCAGCGGACAGGGCTTGTTAACTATGGCTACACCTTC; CDR3aa: CASGQRTGLVNYGYTF
j_gene: TRBJ1-2; abundance: NA; d_gene: TRBD1; v_gene: TRBV19; CDR3nt: TGTGCCAGTAGTGTAACCGGGACAGTCTATGGCTACACCTTC; CDR3aa: CASSVTGTVYGYTF
j_gene: TRBJ2-2; abundance: NA; d_gene: TRBD2; v_gene: TRBV5-4; CDR3nt: TGTGCCAGCAGCTCCGGACTAGCGGGGGTGAACACCGGGGAGCTGTTTTTT; CDR3aa: CASSSGLAGVNTGELFF
j_gene: TRBJ2-1; abundance: NA; d_gene: TRBD2; v_gene: TRBV7-9; CDR3nt: TGTGCCAGCAGCTTAGTAATGACTAGCGGGGGTTCTAATGAGCAGTTCTTC; CDR3aa: CASSLVMTSGGSNEQFF
j_gene: TRBJ2-1; abundance: NA; d_gene: TRBD2; v_gene: TRBV13; CDR3nt: TGTGCCAGCAGCATAACCGGGACTAGCGGATATGAGCAGTTCTTC; CDR3aa: CASSITGTSGYEQFF
j_gene: TRBJ2-1; abundance: NA; d_gene: NA; v_gene: TRBV7-9; CDR3nt: TGTGCCAGCAGCTTTGGCGGGCATGAGCAGTTCTTC; CDR3aa: CASSFGGHEQFF
j_gene: TRBJ2-1; abundance: NA; d_gene: NA; v_gene: TRBV19; CDR3nt: TGTGCCAGTAGTAAATTCTCTAGCGAGAGCTCCTACAATGAGCAGTTCTTC; CDR3aa: CASSKFSSESSYNEQFF
j_gene: TRBJ2-1; abundance: NA; d_gene: NA; v_gene: TRBV28; CDR3nt: TGTGCCAGCAGCCAAAATACAGGGTACTTCTTC; CDR3aa: CASSQNTGYFF
j_gene: TRBJ2-3; abundance: NA; d_gene: NA; v_gene: TRBV13; CDR3nt: TGTGCCAGCAGCCCCTTGACAGACCCCACAGATACGCAGTATTTT; CDR3aa: CASSPLTDPTDTQYF
j_gene: TRBJ2-5; abundance: NA; d_gene: NA; v_gene: TRBV30; CDR3nt: TGTGCCTGGAGTAAAAGCAACGTGGAGACCCAGTACTTC; CDR3aa: CAWSKSNVETQYF
j_gene: TRBJ2-1; abundance: NA; d_gene: NA; v_gene: TRBV4-2; CDR3nt: TGTGCCAGCAGCCAAGATCCTAGGAGGAATGAGCAGTTCTTC; CDR3aa: CASSQDPRRNEQFF
j_gene: TRBJ1-1; abundance: few; d_gene: NA; v_gene: TRBV5-6; CDR3nt: TGTGCCAGCAGCTACTCAGGGGAGAGGGCTTTCTTT; CDR3aa: CASSYSGERAFF
j_gene: TRBJ2-1; abundance: NA; d_gene: TRBD2; v_gene: TRBV27; CDR3nt: TGTGCCAGCAGTTTAGCAGCGGGAGGGCCGTCCGGGGGTGAGCAGTTCTTC; CDR3aa: CASSLAAGGPSGGEQFF
j_gene: TRBJ1-5; abundance: NA; d_gene: TRBD1; v_gene: TRBV28; CDR3nt: TGTGCCAGCAGTATGACAGGGGGCGCTTTCAATCAGCCCCAGCATTTT; CDR3aa: CASSMTGGAFNQPQHF
j_gene: TRBJ2-2; abundance: NA; d_gene: NA; v_gene: TRBV5-1; CDR3nt: TGCGCCAGCAGCCCCGACTTCACCGGGGAGCTGTTTTTT; CDR3aa: CASSPDFTGELFF
j_gene: TRBJ2-6; abundance: NA; d_gene: NA; v_gene: TRBV6-1; CDR3nt: TGTGCCAGCAGTGCCTCCACAGGGACTGGGGCCAACGTCCTGACTTTC; CDR3aa: CASSASTGTGANVLTF
j_gene: TRBJ2-7; abundance: NA; d_gene: TRBD2; v_gene: TRBV9; CDR3nt: TGTGCCAGCAGCGTAGGAGCTAGCGGGGGGACGTACGAGCAGTACTTC; CDR3aa: CASSVGASGGTYEQYF
j_gene: TRBJ1-1; abundance: few; d_gene: TRBD1; v_gene: TRBV6-1; CDR3nt: TGTGCCAGCAGATCGGGACAGTACACTGAAGCTTTCTTT; CDR3aa: CASRSGQYTEAFF
j_gene: TRBJ2-3; abundance: NA; d_gene: TRBD2; v_gene: TRBV7-3; CDR3nt: TGTGCCAGCAGCTCAAGGGGGGGTAGCGGGATCACAGATACGCAGTATTTT; CDR3aa: CASSSRGGSGITDTQYF
j_gene: TRBJ2-3; abundance: NA; d_gene: TRBD2; v_gene: TRBV27; CDR3nt: TGTGCCAGCAGTCCGAAGCGGGGGGGCACATTAGGGACAGATACGCAGTATTTT; CDR3aa: CASSPKRGGTLGTDTQYF
j_gene: TRBJ2-7; abundance: NA; d_gene: TRBD2; v_gene: TRBV19; CDR3nt: TGTGCCAGTAGTACAGGACTAGCGACCTACGAGCAGTACTTC; CDR3aa: CASSTGLATYEQYF
j_gene: TRBJ1-1; abundance: NA; d_gene: NA; v_gene: TRBV6-1; CDR3nt: TGTGCCAGCATAGAAGGACACCTATTTGAAGCTTTCTTT; CDR3aa: CASIEGHLFEAFF
j_gene: TRBJ2-3; abundance: few; d_gene: NA; v_gene: TRBV7-9; CDR3nt: TGTGCCAGCAGCTACAGCGGTAACACAGATACGCAGTATTTT; CDR3aa: CASSYSGNTDTQYF
j_gene: TRBJ2-3; abundance: NA; d_gene: TRBD2; v_gene: TRBV9; CDR3nt: TGTGCCAGCAGCGAATTAAGCGGGGGGGTAGACACAGATACGCAGTATTTT; CDR3aa: CASSELSGGVDTDTQYF
j_gene: TRBJ2-7; abundance: NA; d_gene: NA; v_gene: TRBV19; CDR3nt: TGTGCCAGTACCACAACTCGGAGCTCCTACGAGCAGTACTTC; CDR3aa: CASTTTRSSYEQYF
j_gene: TRBJ2-1; abundance: NA; d_gene: NA; v_gene: TRBV7-3; CDR3nt: TGTGCCAGCAGCTCCCCCGGGACCTACAATGAGCAGTTCTTC; CDR3aa: CASSSPGTYNEQFF
j_gene: TRBJ2-5; abundance: NA; d_gene: TRBD2; v_gene: TRBV7-2; CDR3nt: TGTGCCAGCAGCCCGGGACTAGCGGTTGAGACCCAGTACTTC; CDR3aa: CASSPGLAVETQYF
j_gene: TRBJ2-1; abundance: once; d_gene: TRBD2; v_gene: TRBV27; CDR3nt: TGTGCCAGCAGTTTACGCGGTCTAGCGGGTTACAATGAGCAGTTCTTC; CDR3aa: CASSLRGLAGYNEQFF
j_gene: TRBJ2-2; abundance: few; d_gene: TRBD2; v_gene: TRBV4-2; CDR3nt: TGTGCCAGCAGCCAGGAACCTAGCGGGAGTTCCGGGGAGCTGTTTTTT; CDR3aa: CASSQEPSGSSGELFF
j_gene: TRBJ2-1; abundance: NA; d_gene: TRBD2; v_gene: TRBV15; CDR3nt: TGTGCCACCAGCAGAAATTCCGGGACTAACTCCTACAATGAGCAGTTCTTC; CDR3aa: CATSRNSGTNSYNEQFF
j_gene: TRBJ1-1; abundance: NA; d_gene: NA; v_gene: TRBV14; CDR3nt: TGTGCCAGCAGCCAATATTCGGCGGGGGGAGGGAAAGCTTTCTTT; CDR3aa: CASSQYSAGGGKAFF
j_gene: TRBJ2-2; abundance: NA; d_gene: NA; v_gene: TRBV7-9; CDR3nt: TGTGCCAGCAGCTCCCGAGGGGGGAACACCGGGGAGCTGTTTTTT; CDR3aa: CASSSRGGNTGELFF
j_gene: TRBJ1-1; abundance: NA; d_gene: NA; v_gene: TRBV21-1; CDR3nt: TGTGCCAGCAACAACATCCGGGACAGGGTGAGTTGGAGGTACACTGAAGCTTTCTTT; CDR3aa: CASNNIRDRVSWRYTEAFF
j_gene: TRBJ2-7; abundance: NA; d_gene: TRBD1; v_gene: TRBV28; CDR3nt: TGTGCCAGCAACCTACTGGGACAGGCCTCCTACGAGCAGTACTTC; CDR3aa: CASNLLGQASYEQYF